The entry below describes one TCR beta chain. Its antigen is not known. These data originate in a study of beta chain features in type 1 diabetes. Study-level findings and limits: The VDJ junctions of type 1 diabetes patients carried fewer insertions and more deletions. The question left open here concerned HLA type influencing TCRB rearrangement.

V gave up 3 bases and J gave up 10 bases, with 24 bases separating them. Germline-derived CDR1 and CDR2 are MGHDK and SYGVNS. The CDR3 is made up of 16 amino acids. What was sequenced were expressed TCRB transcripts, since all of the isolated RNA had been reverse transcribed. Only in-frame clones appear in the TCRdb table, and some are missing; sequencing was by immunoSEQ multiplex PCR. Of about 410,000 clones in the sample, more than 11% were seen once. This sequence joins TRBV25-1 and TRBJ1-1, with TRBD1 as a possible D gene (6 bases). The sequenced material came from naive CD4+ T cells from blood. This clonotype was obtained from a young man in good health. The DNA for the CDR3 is TGTGCCAGCAGTGACAGACAGGCCCAGGCCCCACTTGTAGCTTTCTTT. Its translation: CASSDRQAQAPLVAFF.